The TCR beta chain described here comes from a study of beta chain features in type 1 diabetes. cDNA synthesis used the whole RNA isolate, giving expressed TCRB sequences. Clones were sequenced by immunoSEQ multiplex PCR, and TCRdb holds only the in-frame ones, with some missing. The repertoire includes some 240,000 clones, 16% of them detected once, and 0.07% to 0.095% sits in the top ten. As regards this clone: Its specificity is not known.

Whole-study findings and limits: Shortening of TCRB CDR3s, moderate but significant, appeared in all four CD4+ subsets of Type 1 diabetes patients. Insertion counts at VDJ junctions were lower in type 1 diabetes patients, who also showed more deletions there. Naive, central memory and Treg TCRB repertoires seemed to resemble each other more closely in patients than they did in healthy donors. PCR might favor shorter templates, equally in patients and controls.

V was shortened by 6 bases and J by 7 bases, with 18 bases between the two germline ends. Germline V CDR1 and CDR2: SQVTM, ANQGSEA. The CDR3 runs to 13 residues. V is TRBV29-1 and J is TRBJ2-5, with a tentative D call TRBD2 (6 bases). This sequence was found in a young man with type 1 diabetes. Sequenced material: naive CD4+ T cells from blood. CDR3 nucleotides: TGCAGCGTGGCCGGGACTGCCGGGGGGACCCAGTACTTC. It yields the protein CSVAGTAGGTQYF.